Shown below are 22 T cell receptor beta chains from a single sample sequenced in a study of blood T cell repertoires in COVID-19 (dated by TCRdb to 2019 to 2021). Libraries were built with the immunoSEQ multiplex PCR assay. TCRdb obtained this table from immuneACCESS and retained in-frame rearrangements with V and J assigned. These tables miss some clones; where compared with another copy, unresolved V genes account for less than half of the shortfall, and the remainder is unexplained. The sample table lists roughly 200,000 clones, 70% to 90% of them with a count of one. The ten largest clones add up to around 3.3% of the sample. Sequences were obtained from peripheral blood. These receptors were taken from a man aged 55 to 70 with acute or convalescent COVID-19.

This clone has only one observation. This chain connects TRBV7-2 to TRBJ2-1; 9 bases are shared with TRBD2. CDR3 length: 15 residues. The junction had 13 bases not matched to a gene; V was cut back by 7 bases and J by 9 bases. Germline CDR1 SGHTA, CDR2 FQGNSA. The CDR3 DNA sequence: TGTGCCAGCACCCCCCGGCCGGCGGGAGGGGGTGAGCAGTTCTTC. Protein: CASTPRPAGGGEQFF.

The chain links TRBV28 to TRBJ1-4; 8 bases are shared with TRBD1. The ends lost 5 bases at V and 8 bases at J; junction bases unmatched: 7. CDR3 length: 14 amino acids. The germline CDR1 and CDR2 sequences are MDHEN and SYDVKM. DNA of the CDR3: TGTGCCAGCAGTGCAGGGGGCCCAGTCGAAAAACTGTTTTTT. This sequence encodes CASSAGGPVEKLFF.

This sequence joins TRBV28 and TRBJ1-3; TRBD1 matches at 8 bases. The CDR3 consists of 15 residues. In germline, CDR1 is MDHEN, CDR2 SYDVKM. V gave up 7 bases and J gave up 0 bases; unmatched junction bases: 5. The CDR3 DNA is TGTGCCAGCACCCCGGGACAGGCCTCTGGAAACACCATATATTTT. Translation gives CASTPGQASGNTIYF. Full variable domain (rest looked up from reference TRBV28 and TRBJ1-3): DVKVTQSSRYLVKRTGEKVFLECVQDMDHENMFWYRQDPGLGLRLIYFSYDVKMKEKGDIPEGYSVSREKKERFSLILESASTNQTSMYLCASTPGQASGNTIYFGEGSWLTVV.

The chain combines TRBV5-1 with TRBJ2-1, with D perhaps TRBD1 (7 bases). Germline-derived CDR1 and CDR2 are SGHRS and YFSETQ. With 7 bases removed from V and 0 bases from J, the gap between germline ends came to 11 bases. The CDR3 sequence is 14 residues long. The CDR3 spells CASRRDSSYNEQFF. CDR3 DNA sequence: TGCGCCAGCCGGAGGGACAGCTCCTACAATGAGCAGTTCTTC.

The chain links TRBV28 to TRBJ2-7; 7 positions match TRBD1. Losses at the gene ends were 6 bases for V and 1 base for J; bases not matched to a gene: 6. The CDR3 length is 14 residues. The germline V gene has CDR1 MDHEN and CDR2 SYDVKM. CDR3 sequence: CASSWGTASYEQYF. DNA for the CDR3: TGTGCCAGCAGCTGGGGGACAGCATCCTACGAGCAGTACTTC.

The chain combines TRBV7-4 with TRBJ1-4; a possible D gene is TRBD1 (5 bases). This CDR3 has 14 amino acids. V gave up 5 bases and J gave up 9 bases, with 16 bases separating them. Germline V lookup: CDR1 SGHVT, CDR2 SQSDAQ. Here the CDR3 DNA reads TGTGCCAGCAGCCCAGGTGTAGGGGCCCAAAAACTGTTTTTT. This encodes CASSPGVGAQKLFF.

This clone was seen only a few times. This chain uses TRBV10-3 with TRBJ1-1, with D possibly TRBD1 on 5 matching bases. V lost 10 bases, J lost 1 base, and 7 bases lay in between. The CDR3 loop spans 11 amino acids. From germline, CDR1 is ENHRY and CDR2 SYGVKD. CDR3 bases: TGTGCCACGCAGGGGAACACTGAAGCTTTCTTT. Its protein is CATQGNTEAFF.

J is TRBJ2-5 and V is TRBV20-1; 8 bases map to TRBD2. Germline V CDR1 and CDR2: DFQATT, SNEGSKA (reference sequence). J was trimmed by 5 bases and V by 3 bases; bases with no gene match: 20. The CDR3 totals 18 residues. This CDR3 reads CSASEQPGLGAAQETQYF. As DNA, the CDR3 is TGCAGTGCTAGTGAACAGCCGGGACTAGGGGCGGCCCAGGAGACCCAGTACTTC.

This clone appeared once. This chain uses TRBV15 with TRBJ2-1, with 14 bases identical to TRBD2. Germline loops: CDR1 LNHNV, CDR2 YYDKDF (reference sequence). This CDR3 is built from 18 residues. J gave up 12 bases and V 0 bases, and 13 bases lay outside the gene matches. The CDR3 nucleotides are TGTGCCACCAGCAGAGATATCGGGGGACTAGCGGGAGTCTTGGGGCAGTTCTTC. Amino acids: CATSRDIGGLAGVLGQFF.

The chain carries TRBV7-2 and TRBJ1-4; 7 bases are a match to TRBD1. The trim removed 5 bases at V and 7 bases at J, leaving 7 bases unmatched. This CDR3 contains 14 residues. CDR1 and CDR2 from the germline V gene are SGHTA and FQGNSA. This chain's CDR3 is CASSLTGKGEKLFF. For the CDR3, the DNA is TGTGCCAGCAGCCTGACAGGGAAAGGTGAAAAACTGTTTTTT. Variable domain in full (rest from reference TRBV7-2 and TRBJ1-4): GAGVSQSPSNKVTEKGKDVELRCDPISGHTALYWYRQSLGQGLEFLIYFQGNSAPDKSGLPSDRFSAERTGGSVSTLTIQRTQQEDSAVYLCASSLTGKGEKLFFGSGTQLSVL.

V usage is TRBV7-9 and J usage is TRBJ2-4; D is possibly TRBD1 (5 bases). V was trimmed by 5 bases and J by 7 bases, leaving 18 bases between them. The germline gives CDR1 SEHNR, CDR2 FQNEAQ (reference sequence). The CDR3 covers 15 residues. The CDR3 protein is CASSPQGIPPNIQYF. CDR3 nucleotide sequence: TGTGCCAGCAGCCCCCAGGGCATTCCCCCCAACATTCAGTACTTC.

The CDR3 is CASSLELDTEAFF. The CDR3, as DNA: TGCGCCAGCAGCCTGGAACTAGACACTGAAGCTTTCTTT. The chain recombines TRBV5-1 with TRBJ1-1, with unresolved D. The CDR3 contains 13 residues. V was pared by 4 bases and J by 3 bases, with 10 bases between. Germline CDR1 SGHRS, CDR2 YFSETQ.

The V gene is TRBV11-2, the J gene TRBJ2-1; a weak D match, TRBD2 (5 bases). V lost 7 bases to trimming and J lost 7 bases, with 14 bases between them. In germline, CDR1 is SGHAT, CDR2 FQNNGV. CDR3 length equals 13 residues. In DNA form, the CDR3 reads TGTGCCAGCAACTTTCCCCGGGGAAATGAGCAGTTCTTC. Encoded protein: CASNFPRGNEQFF.

V and J are TRBV5-1 and TRBJ1-4; D unresolved. The V gene lost 1 base and the J gene lost 1 base, with 2 bases spanning the gap. Germline assignment: CDR1 SGHRS and CDR2 YFSETQ. The CDR3 totals 13 residues. DNA for the CDR3: TGCGCCAGCAGCTTGCAAACTAATGAAAAACTGTTTTTT. It encodes CASSLQTNEKLFF.

This chain's CDR3 is CASRGARYGSYEQYF. CDR3 coding DNA: TGTGCCAGCAGGGGTGCCAGGTACGGCTCCTACGAGCAGTACTTC. The rearrangement uses TRBV6-6 and TRBJ2-7; no firm D call. V gave up 6 bases and J gave up 0 bases, with 15 bases separating them. The CDR3 is made up of 15 amino acids. Germline values: CDR1 MNHNY, CDR2 SVGAGI (reference sequence).

Turning to this clone: The same CDR3 arises from other DNA sequences in this sample as well. This chain links TRBV5-1 with TRBJ1-1; a weak D match, TRBD1 (5 bases). The CDR3 spans 13 residues. Germline CDR1 is SGHRS and CDR2 is YFSETQ. The germline V and J ends were trimmed by 2 bases and 2 bases, with 7 bases remaining between them. CDR3 DNA sequence: TGCGCCAGCAGCTTAGGGGTTAACACTGAAGCTTTCTTT. Protein sequence: CASSLGVNTEAFF.

This clone was seen a single time. This chain uses TRBV10-3 with TRBJ1-3; no definite D call. Germline V gene data show CDR1 as ENHRY and CDR2 as SYGVKD. The CDR3 extends over 14 amino acids. Trimming pared 8 bases from V and 2 bases from J, leaving 13 bases between. CDR3 sequence reads: CAIREWQAGNTIYF. The CDR3 coding sequence is TGTGCCATCCGAGAGTGGCAGGCTGGAAACACCATATATTTT.

The rearrangement links TRBV6-5 to TRBJ1-2; 8 nucleotides line up with TRBD1. The germline gives CDR1 MNHEY, CDR2 SVGAGI. Unmatched junction bases numbered 10, after V lost 3 bases and J lost 7 bases. The CDR3 spans 15 residues. Written as DNA, the CDR3 is TGTGCCAGCAGTTATAGAGGCAGGGGGCTAGGTGGCTACACCTTC. This translates into CASSYRGRGLGGYTF.

The chain carries TRBV24-1 and TRBJ2-1, with TRBD1 identical over 10 bases. Germline CDR1 reads KGHDR; CDR2 reads SFDVKD. CDR3 size: 15 residues. V was pared by 4 bases and J by 7 bases, with 6 bases of the junction left unmatched. CDR3 sequence: CATSDPGQGRNEQFF. The CDR3 nucleotides read TGTGCCACCAGTGACCCGGGACAGGGGAGGAATGAGCAGTTCTTC.

The rearrangement joins TRBV28 to TRBJ1-2; no clear D. Germline V gives CDR1 MDHEN, CDR2 SYDVKM. The CDR3 loop spans 12 amino acids. Trimming removed 2 bases from V and 8 bases from J, with 9 bases in between. The CDR3 region has the DNA TGTGCCAGCAGTTTAAACCCTGGCGGCTACACCTTC. Protein product: CASSLNPGGYTF.

This chain joins TRBV2 and TRBJ2-1, with D maybe TRBD2 (7 bases). Germline V lookup: CDR1 SNHLY, CDR2 FYNNEI. Trimming cost V 4 bases and J 4 bases, with 14 bases left between them. This CDR3 spans 15 amino acids. The CDR3 is CASSVGGGGYNEQFF. The CDR3 bases are TGTGCCAGCAGTGTCGGAGGGGGGGGATACAATGAGCAGTTCTTC. The full variable domain, rest sourced from reference TRBV2 and TRBJ2-1, is EPEVTQTPSHQVTQMGQEVILRCVPISNHLYFYWYRQILGQKVEFLVSFYNNEISEKSEIFDDQFSVERPDGSNFTLKIRSTKLEDSAMYFCASSVGGGGYNEQFFGPGTRLTVL.

This chain joins TRBV30 and TRBJ2-7, with D tentatively TRBD1 (6 bases). Germline-derived CDR1 and CDR2 are GTSNPN and SVGIG (reference sequence). V was trimmed by 4 bases and J by 4 bases, leaving 17 bases between them. The CDR3 runs to 14 residues. CDR3 sequence: CAWTSGRGEYEQYF. The CDR3 region has the DNA TGTGCCTGGACTTCCGGCAGGGGAGAGTACGAGCAGTACTTC.